This TCR beta chain came from a study of T cells in Graves' hyperthyroidism and ophthalmopathy. Regarding the study as a whole: Blood also carried most thyroid clonotypes expanded above 0.001.

The CDR3 extends over 14 amino acids. V lost 2 bases and J lost 6, with 12 bases in between. CDR1 and CDR2 from the germline V gene are SGHRS and YFSETQ. The CDR3 regions of TCR beta were amplified from RNA transcripts. During a first-round RT-PCR of the TCR CDR3, the HTBI primer set was used. TCRdb re-derived calls from the multiplex PCR reads in MiXCR, one entry per CDR3 protein. The sample has around 540,000 distinct CDR3 sequences; around 45% are singletons. This clonotype has more than one count but fewer than ten. Its antigen is not identified. Sequencing was performed on peripheral blood or thyroid tissue (not recorded which). V gene TRBV5-1 combines with J gene TRBJ1-5; D remains ambiguous. This TCR was recovered from a woman between 18 and 29 years old with Graves' hyperthyroidism. CDR3 protein: CASSFGEAGQPQHF. CDR3 sequence (DNA): TGCGCCAGCAGCTTTGGGGAGGCGGGTCAGCCCCAGCATTTT.